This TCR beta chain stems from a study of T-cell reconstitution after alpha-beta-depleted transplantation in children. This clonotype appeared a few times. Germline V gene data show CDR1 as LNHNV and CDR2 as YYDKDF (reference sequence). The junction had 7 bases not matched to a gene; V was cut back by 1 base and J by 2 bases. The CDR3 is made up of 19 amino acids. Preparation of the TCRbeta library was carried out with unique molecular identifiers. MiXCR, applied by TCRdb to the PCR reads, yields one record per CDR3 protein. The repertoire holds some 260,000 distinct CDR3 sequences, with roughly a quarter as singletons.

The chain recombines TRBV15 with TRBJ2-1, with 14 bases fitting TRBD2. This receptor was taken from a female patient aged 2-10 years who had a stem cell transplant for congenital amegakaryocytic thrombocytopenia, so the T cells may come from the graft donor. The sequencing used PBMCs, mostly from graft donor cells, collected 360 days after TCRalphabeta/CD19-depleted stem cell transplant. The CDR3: CATSRGGTSGSAPYNEQFF. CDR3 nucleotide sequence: TGTGCCACCAGCAGAGGCGGGACTAGCGGGAGTGCCCCCTACAATGAGCAGTTCTTC. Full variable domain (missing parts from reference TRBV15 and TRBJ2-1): DAMVIQNPRYQVTQFGKPVTLSCSQTLNHNVMYWYQQKSSQAPKLLFHYYDKDFNNEADTPDNFQSRRPNTSFCFLDIRSPGLGDTAMYLCATSRGGTSGSAPYNEQFFGPGTRLTVL.